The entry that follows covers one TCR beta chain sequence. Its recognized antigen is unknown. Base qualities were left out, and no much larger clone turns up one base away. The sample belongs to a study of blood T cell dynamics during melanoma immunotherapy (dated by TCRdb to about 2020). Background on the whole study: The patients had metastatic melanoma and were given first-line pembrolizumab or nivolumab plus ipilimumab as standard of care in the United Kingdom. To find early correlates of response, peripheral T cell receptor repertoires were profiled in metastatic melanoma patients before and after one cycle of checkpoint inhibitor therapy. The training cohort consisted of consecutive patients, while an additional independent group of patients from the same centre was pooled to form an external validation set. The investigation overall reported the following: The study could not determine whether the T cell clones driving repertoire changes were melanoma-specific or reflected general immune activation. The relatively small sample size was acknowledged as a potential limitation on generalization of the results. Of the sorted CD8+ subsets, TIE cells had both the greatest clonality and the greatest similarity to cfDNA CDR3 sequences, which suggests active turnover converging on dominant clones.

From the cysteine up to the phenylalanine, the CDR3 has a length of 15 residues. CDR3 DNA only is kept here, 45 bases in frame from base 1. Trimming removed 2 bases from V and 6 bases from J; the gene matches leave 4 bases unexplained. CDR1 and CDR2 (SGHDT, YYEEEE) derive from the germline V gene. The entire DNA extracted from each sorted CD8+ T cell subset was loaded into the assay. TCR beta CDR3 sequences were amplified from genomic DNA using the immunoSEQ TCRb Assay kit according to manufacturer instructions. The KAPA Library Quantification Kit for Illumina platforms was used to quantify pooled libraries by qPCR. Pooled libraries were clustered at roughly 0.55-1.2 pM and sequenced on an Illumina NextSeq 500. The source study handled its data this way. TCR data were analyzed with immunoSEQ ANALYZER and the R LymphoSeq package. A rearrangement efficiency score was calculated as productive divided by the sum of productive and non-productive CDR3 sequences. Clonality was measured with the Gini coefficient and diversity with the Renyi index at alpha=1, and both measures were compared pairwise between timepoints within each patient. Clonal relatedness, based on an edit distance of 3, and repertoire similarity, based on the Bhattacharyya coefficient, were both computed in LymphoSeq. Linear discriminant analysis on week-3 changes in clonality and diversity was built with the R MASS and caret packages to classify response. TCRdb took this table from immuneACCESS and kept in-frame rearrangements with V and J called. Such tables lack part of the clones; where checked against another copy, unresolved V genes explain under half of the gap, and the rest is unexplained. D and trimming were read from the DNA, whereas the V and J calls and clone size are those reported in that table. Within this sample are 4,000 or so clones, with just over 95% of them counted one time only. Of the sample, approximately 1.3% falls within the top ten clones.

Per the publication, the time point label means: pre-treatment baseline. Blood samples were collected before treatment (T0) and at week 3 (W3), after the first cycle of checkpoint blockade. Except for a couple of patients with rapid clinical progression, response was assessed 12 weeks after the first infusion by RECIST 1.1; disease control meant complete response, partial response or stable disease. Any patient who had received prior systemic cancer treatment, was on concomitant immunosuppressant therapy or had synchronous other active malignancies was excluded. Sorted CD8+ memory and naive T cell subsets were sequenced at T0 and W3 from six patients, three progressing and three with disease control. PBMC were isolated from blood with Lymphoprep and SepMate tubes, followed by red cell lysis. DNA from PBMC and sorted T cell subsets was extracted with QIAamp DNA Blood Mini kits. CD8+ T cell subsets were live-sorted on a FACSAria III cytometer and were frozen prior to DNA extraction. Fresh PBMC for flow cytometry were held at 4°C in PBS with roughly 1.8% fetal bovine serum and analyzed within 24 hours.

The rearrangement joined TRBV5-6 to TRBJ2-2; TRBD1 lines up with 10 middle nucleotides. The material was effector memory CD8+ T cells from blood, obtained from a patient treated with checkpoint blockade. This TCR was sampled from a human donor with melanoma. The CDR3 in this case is CASSFGTGVAGELFF. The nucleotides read TGTGCCAGCAGCTTCGGGACAGGGGTGGCCGGGGAGCTGTTTTTT.